This paragraph covers one T cell receptor (beta chain) sequence. PCR employed 60 Vbeta and 13 Jbeta primers. The data were produced by immunoSEQ multiplex PCR, yet TCRdb's version contains in-frame clones alone and is incomplete. The table has about 160,000 clones, roughly 77% seen once; the top ten hold 3.5% to 4.5%. This specimen belongs to a study of cytomegalovirus exposure and HLA in healthy donors. Background on the study: Unique TCR beta sequences numbering around 110 million came from about 179 million T cells in an earlier analysis.

The receptor comes from a human donor in good health. The material sequenced was PBMCs.

CDR3 sequence (DNA): TGTGCCAGCAGTTTTCGGCAGGGGGCATTAGTTAAAGCTTTCTTT. Translated, it gives CASSFRQGALVKAFF. The gene calls are TRBV27 and TRBJ1-1; 8 positions match TRBD1. The CDR3 length is 15 residues. Trimming cost V 3 bases and J 9 bases; bases outside gene matches: 12. The germline V gene encodes CDR1 MNHEY and CDR2 SMNVEV (reference sequence).